These T cell receptor beta chains were read from a single sample in a study of cytomegalovirus exposure and HLA in healthy donors. This table comes from immunoSEQ multiplex PCR, and its TCRdb copy is limited to in-frame clones, with some not included. This table holds around 180,000 clones, approximately 81% found once. Sequenced: PBMCs. Receptors originate from a male donor in good health and CMV-seronegative. The CDR3 runs from the conserved cysteine through the conserved F or W. The order of the fields is D gene, clone size, J gene, V gene, CDR3 protein, CDR3 DNA. The D gene is left open where the match is weak. Not all rows give a size; the values are once, few, many and, for expanded clones, a class.

>TRBD2|NA|TRBJ2-7|TRBV4-1
CASSQGLAVSYEQYF
TGCGCCAGCAGCCAAGGACTAGCGGTCTCCTACGAGCAGTACTTC
>TRBD1|NA|TRBJ2-7|TRBV19
CASSLGTGSPYEQYF
TGTGCCAGTAGTCTAGGGACAGGAAGCCCCTACGAGCAGTACTTC
>NA|NA|TRBJ2-2|TRBV7-9
CASSLITGELFF
TGTGCCAGCAGCTTAATAACCGGGGAGCTGTTTTTT
>NA|NA|TRBJ1-2|TRBV23-1
CASSQWGGSGYPF
TGCGCCAGCAGTCAATGGGGAGGTTCTGGCTACCCCTTC
>NA|NA|TRBJ1-1|TRBV2
CASSEVPAGGPSFF
TGTGCCAGCAGTGAAGTGCCGGCAGGAGGCCCATCTTTCTTT
>NA|NA|TRBJ1-4|TRBV6-1
CASSDGAMGNEKLFF
TGTGCCAGCAGTGATGGGGCAATGGGTAATGAAAAACTGTTTTTT
>TRBD1|NA|TRBJ2-6|TRBV19
CASSATLGGTGANVLTF
TGTGCCAGTAGTGCCACTTTAGGGGGCACTGGGGCCAACGTCCTGACTTTC
>NA|once|TRBJ2-3|TRBV19
CASSIGPYGTDTQYF
TGTGCCAGTAGTATCGGTCCGTACGGCACAGATACGCAGTATTTT
>TRBD2|NA|TRBJ2-2|TRBV25-1
CATGGRGDTGELFF
TGTGCCACGGGAGGGCGGGGAGACACCGGGGAGCTGTTTTTT
>TRBD2|NA|TRBJ2-7|TRBV28
CASCLAGGSYEQYF
TGTGCCAGCTGCCTAGCGGGAGGCTCCTACGAGCAGTACTTC
>NA|once|TRBJ2-7|TRBV19
CASSWEASYEQYF
TGTGCCAGTAGTTGGGAGGCCTCCTACGAGCAGTACTTC
>TRBD1|NA|TRBJ1-5|TRBV19
CASSLRQGLAASNQPQHF
TGTGCCAGTAGTTTAAGACAGGGGCTCGCGGCTAGCAATCAGCCCCAGCATTTT
>NA|few|TRBJ2-7|TRBV27
CASSFGPGGEQYF
TGTGCCAGCAGTTTCGGCCCAGGGGGGGAGCAGTACTTC
>NA|NA|TRBJ1-5|TRBV10-2
CASTIGGSNQPQHF
TGCGCCAGCACCATAGGGGGTAGCAATCAGCCCCAGCATTTT
>TRBD2|few|TRBJ2-3|TRBV7-9
CASSLGLAGGDTQYF
TGTGCCAGCAGCTTAGGACTAGCGGGAGGAGATACGCAGTATTTT
>TRBD1|few|TRBJ1-4|TRBV6-6
CASSRTGGAEEKLFF
TGTGCCAGCAGTCGGACAGGGGGCGCAGAAGAAAAACTGTTTTTT
>TRBD1|NA|TRBJ2-7|TRBV7-9
CASSPIRTGVSYEQYF
TGTGCCAGCAGCCCAATACGGACAGGGGTCTCCTACGAGCAGTACTTC
>TRBD1|NA|TRBJ2-1|TRBV9
CASSVEGTGWDEQFF
TGTGCCAGCAGCGTAGAAGGGACAGGGTGGGATGAGCAGTTCTTC
>TRBD1|NA|TRBJ1-2|TRBV9
CASSVGQGNYGYTF
TGTGCCAGCAGCGTTGGACAGGGGAACTATGGCTACACCTTC
>TRBD1|NA|TRBJ2-2|TRBV5-6
CASRHPGQGWGGELFF
TGTGCCAGCAGACATCCGGGACAGGGGTGGGGCGGGGAGCTGTTTTTT
>TRBD1|once|TRBJ2-7|TRBV28
CASRKGQKPYEQYF
TGTGCCAGCAGAAAGGGACAGAAGCCCTACGAGCAGTACTTC
>NA|once|TRBJ2-3|TRBV10-2
CASSLLGLGSDTQYF
TGCGCCAGCAGTTTGTTGGGGCTCGGCTCAGATACGCAGTATTTT
>TRBD1|NA|TRBJ2-7|TRBV29-1
CSAGDRGTYEQYF
TGCAGCGCTGGGGACAGGGGGACCTACGAGCAGTACTTC
>NA|NA|TRBJ2-2|TRBV7-3
CASSLGSWYTGELFF
TGTGCCAGCAGCCTAGGGAGTTGGTACACCGGGGAGCTGTTTTTT
>NA|NA|TRBJ2-5|TRBV27
CASSLFPTGGREEETQYF
TGTGCCAGCAGTTTATTCCCCACCGGGGGGCGCGAAGAAGAGACCCAGTACTTC
>NA|NA|TRBJ1-4|TRBV5-1
CASSLTGREKLFF
TGCGCCAGCAGCTTGACAGGGAGAGAAAAACTGTTTTTT
>TRBD2|NA|TRBJ2-7|TRBV19
CASSIAGGDSYEQYF
TGTGCCAGTAGTATAGCCGGGGGGGACTCCTACGAGCAGTACTTC
>TRBD2|NA|TRBJ2-7|TRBV7-8
CASSPGLAGVRGYEQYF
TGTGCCAGCAGCCCCGGACTAGCGGGTGTCCGGGGATACGAGCAGTACTTC
>NA|NA|TRBJ1-2|TRBV28
CASSSALGQNYGYTF
TGTGCCAGCAGTTCTGCATTAGGACAGAACTATGGCTACACCTTC